This T cell receptor beta chain is from a study of regulatory T cells in long-lasting Graves disease. Study-wide results and limits: More public clonotypes were shared by persistent patients (2,741) than by new patients (under 1,000).

The time point here: persistent/refractory GD, antithyroid drugs over 5 years with positive TRAb. The TCR library was made from RNA that had been extracted from PBMCs in TRIzol. Germline V gene sequence: CDR1 MNHGY, CDR2 SVAAGI. This CDR3 region has 17 residues. Arm-PCR of CDR3 regions and iRepertoire HTBI primers were used to build TCR beta libraries. TCRdb redid the calling of the multiplex PCR reads with MiXCR, one entry per CDR3 protein. The sample gives hundreds of thousands of distinct CDR3 sequences, around a fifth of which show up once; around 13% is in the top ten. Points on this clonotype: Its antigen is currently unknown. One end of the junction does not line up with germline, which may come from a read error.

The input for sequencing was peripheral blood mononuclear cells (PBMCs), taken when the disease was refractory, from a patient treated with antithyroid drugs. The chain carries TRBV6-9 and TRBJ1-5; 8 bases are a match to TRBD1. This clonotype was obtained from a female donor with Graves disease. The CDR3 reads CASSSVNQGAGNQPQNF. CDR3 DNA: TGTGCCAGCAGTTCTGTGAATCAGGGGGCTGGCAATCAGCCCCAGAATTTT.